This T cell receptor beta chain was recovered during a study of shared clonotypes between healthy human individuals. Study-level findings and limits: Clonotype sharing among donors, it was expected, would be affected by sequencing depth.

Ten immunoSEQ deep assay plates were used to sequence the DNA of unsorted PBMCs. The repertoire was sequenced with immunoSEQ multiplex PCR; TCRdb's copy has only in-frame clones and lacks some. The data show roughly 500,000 clones, roughly 80% seen once. Looked up from germline, CDR1 is SGHTA and CDR2 is FQGNSA. V trimming: 0 bases; J trimming: 0 bases; junction bases outside the gene matches: 7. CDR3 length: 18 amino acids. None of the donors, who were healthy HIV-negative adults, had recently had acute infections or vaccinations. Every donor, a Caucasian adult, lived in Nashville, Tennessee. On this clone: Antigen: not known.

This receptor was identified in a woman between 40 and 50 years old in good health. Some clones in this sample may be carry-over from other donors' samples. The specimen sequenced was PBMCs. This rearrangement joins TRBV7-2 to TRBJ2-1, with TRBD2 matching over 8 bases. The CDR3 DNA is TGTGCCAGCAGCTTAGCCCGACTAGCGAATAGCTCCTACAATGAGCAGTTCTTC. This codes for CASSLARLANSSYNEQFF.